This T cell receptor (beta chain) originates from a study of cytomegalovirus exposure and HLA in healthy donors. Findings of the study overall: Presence/absence analyses took donor sequencing depth as roughly uniform.

The CDR3 has 16 residues. The V gene lost 6 bases and the J gene lost 1 base, with 15 bases spanning the gap. Germline CDR1 and CDR2: MNHEY and SMNVEV (reference sequence). As to this clone: Its cognate antigen is unknown.

The primer mix had 60 Vbeta and 13 Jbeta primers. Profiling relied on immunoSEQ multiplex PCR, and the TCRdb table lists in-frame clones only, not all of them. This sample has approximately 190,000 clones; roughly 12% occur once, and the top ten carry about 7.8%. This chain connects TRBV27 to TRBJ2-2, with D maybe TRBD1 (5 bases). Sequencing used PBMCs. The source is a man aged 50 to 60 in good health and CMV-seropositive. CDR3 region: CASRNLGPGNTGELFF. CDR3 coding DNA: TGTGCCAGCAGGAACTTGGGGCCGGGGAACACCGGGGAGCTGTTTTTT.